Below, 20 T cell receptor beta chains from the same sample are listed, as sequenced in a study of blood T cell repertoires in COVID-19. Data came from immunoSEQ multiplex PCR; TCRdb stores just in-frame clones and leaves some out. The sample lists about 160,000 clones, about 85% seen once, with around 5% in the top ten. Material: peripheral blood. The receptors derive from a woman aged 50 to 60 with COVID-19, enrolled during active disease.

The rearrangement joins TRBV28 to TRBJ1-2, with D perhaps TRBD1 (6 bases). The germline gives CDR1 MDHEN, CDR2 SYDVKM. The CDR3 spans 12 residues. The V end was cut by 6 bases, the J end by 8 bases, with 13 bases between. CDR3 sequence: CASRTGGPGYTF. CDR3 DNA: TGTGCCAGCAGAACCGGGGGGCCCGGCTACACCTTC.

V usage is TRBV5-4 and J usage is TRBJ2-6; D ambiguous. Looked up from germline, CDR1 is SGHNT and CDR2 is YYREEE (reference sequence). Trimming removed 2 bases at V and 2 bases at J, with 8 bases between. The CDR3 is 15 amino acids. Here the CDR3 DNA reads TGTGCCAGCAGCTTAGAGGTAGCTGGGGCCAACGTCCTGACTTTC. It encodes CASSLEVAGANVLTF. The full variable domain, in which reference TRBV5-4 and TRBJ2-6 provide the parts outside the CDR3, is ETGVTQSPTHLIKTRGQQVTLRCSSQSGHNTVSWYQQALGQGPQFIFQYYREEENGRGNFPPRFSGLQFPNYSSELNVNALELDDSALYLCASSLEVAGANVLTFGAGSRLTVL.

The chain couples TRBV2 to TRBJ1-1; D is unresolved. Germline V gene data show CDR1 as SNHLY and CDR2 as FYNNEI. V dropped 3 bases and J dropped 1 base, with 18 bases sitting between them. The CDR3 is made up of 17 amino acids. CDR3 sequence (DNA): TGTGCCAGCAGTGATTTAATTGGACTCGCAGGGAACACTGAAGCTTTCTTT. Amino acid sequence: CASSDLIGLAGNTEAFF.

V and J are TRBV28 and TRBJ2-5; 10 bases map to TRBD2. This CDR3 region has 15 residues. Germline V gene lookup returns CDR1 MDHEN and CDR2 SYDVKM. The V segment lost 4 bases and the J segment 5 bases; nucleotides outside the gene matches: 7. The CDR3 is CASSSPVAGGETQYF. For the CDR3, the DNA is TGTGCCAGCAGTTCCCCGGTAGCGGGGGGCGAGACCCAGTACTTC. Filled out from reference TRBV28 and TRBJ2-5, the complete variable domain reads DVKVTQSSRYLVKRTGEKVFLECVQDMDHENMFWYRQDPGLGLRLIYFSYDVKMKEKGDIPEGYSVSREKKERFSLILESASTNQTSMYLCASSSPVAGGETQYFGPGTRLLVL.

The CDR3 protein is CASSRGTSNIQYF. As DNA, the CDR3 is TGTGCCAGCAGCCGCGGGACGTCAAACATTCAGTACTTC. The rearrangement links TRBV12-3 or TRBV12-4 to TRBJ2-4; TRBD2 is a possible D gene (6 bases). The CDR3 covers 13 residues. V lost 6 bases and J lost 6, with 12 bases in between.

The V and J genes are TRBV30 and TRBJ1-2; D possibly corresponds to TRBD1 (6 bases). This CDR3 has 15 residues. The V gene's germline CDR1 is GTSNPN and CDR2 SVGIG (reference sequence). Trimming left V 3 bases short and J 8 bases short, with 22 bases between. CDR3: CAWRSSDSSSRGYTF. The CDR3 bases are TGTGCCTGGAGGTCTTCGGACAGCTCTAGTAGGGGCTACACCTTC. Supplemented by reference TRBV30 and TRBJ1-2, the full variable domain reads SQTIHQWPATLVQPVGSPLSLECTVEGTSNPNLYWYRQAAGRGLQLLFYSVGIGQISSEVPQNLSASRPQDRQFILSSKKLLLSDSGFYLCAWRSSDSSSRGYTFGSGTRLTVV.

V and J are TRBV2 and TRBJ2-5; TRBD1 is a possible D gene (7 bases). In germline, CDR1 is SNHLY, CDR2 FYNNEI. The CDR3 is 15 amino acids. V shed 5 bases and J shed 4 bases, with 17 bases lying between them. The CDR3 DNA is TGTGCCAGCAGTCCTCAGACAGGGAGGTTAGAGACCCAGTACTTC. This sequence encodes CASSPQTGRLETQYF.

This clone was counted only a few times. The chain is built from TRBV28 and TRBJ1-4, with 7 bases that match TRBD1. The CDR3 loop spans 15 amino acids. Germline V gives CDR1 MDHEN, CDR2 SYDVKM. With 6 bases clipped from V and 5 bases from J, the junction kept 9 bases outside the gene matches. CDR3 DNA sequence: TGTGCCAGCAGCATAATCGGACAGGAAAATGAAAAACTGTTTTTT. It specifies CASSIIGQENEKLFF.

CDR3: CASSDPLAAKYNEQFF. The CDR3 DNA sequence: TGTGCCAGCAGTGACCCCCTAGCGGCTAAATACAATGAGCAGTTCTTC. The chain links TRBV2 to TRBJ2-1; 7 positions match TRBD2. Germline CDR1 SNHLY, CDR2 FYNNEI. The V gene end was trimmed by 3 bases and the J gene end by 4 bases; junction bases not matched to a gene: 9. The length of the CDR3 is 16 residues.

This chain connects TRBV18 to TRBJ1-6; 11 bases map to TRBD1. J gave up 8 bases and V 3 bases, and 0 bases lay outside the gene matches. Germline V CDR1 and CDR2: KGHSH, LQKENI. This CDR3 region has 14 residues. The CDR3 reads CASSPGQGDSPLHF. The CDR3 DNA reads as TGTGCCAGCTCACCGGGACAGGGGGATTCACCCCTCCACTTT.

The CDR3, as DNA: TGTGCCAGCACCCCGATCCCCGGGGGCTCCTACGAGCAGTACTTC. Translated, it gives CASTPIPGGSYEQYF. The chain recombines TRBV2 with TRBJ2-7, with D possibly TRBD2 on 6 matching bases. Germline lookup yields CDR1 SNHLY and CDR2 FYNNEI. Trimming removed 7 bases at V and 0 bases at J, with 16 bases between. The CDR3 is 15 residues long.

The CDR3 region has the DNA TGTGCCAGCAGTTACGGTCCCAGCTCCTACAATGAGCAGTTCTTC. Its translation: CASSYGPSSYNEQFF. V usage is TRBV6-5 and J usage is TRBJ2-1; D unresolved. The V gene lost 2 bases and the J gene lost 0 bases, with 8 bases spanning the gap. CDR1 MNHEY and CDR2 SVGAGI come from the germline V gene. The CDR3 runs to 15 residues.

The chain carries TRBV14 and TRBJ2-4, with D possibly TRBD1 on 6 matching bases. This CDR3 region has 16 residues. Trimming cost V 4 bases and J 1 base, with 14 bases left between them. Germline values: CDR1 SGHDN, CDR2 FVKESK. The chain's CDR3 is CASSPGTPHAKNIQYF. Here the CDR3 DNA reads TGTGCCAGCAGCCCTGGGACACCTCATGCCAAAAACATTCAGTACTTC.

The rearrangement joins TRBV11-2 to TRBJ1-2; a weak D match, TRBD1 (6 bases). The CDR3 extends over 16 amino acids. Trimming took off 7 bases at V and 0 bases at J, with 18 bases between the two ends. CDR1 is SGHAT and CDR2 is FQNNGV in the germline V gene. For the CDR3, the DNA is TGTGCCAGCACCAACGTTGGACAGTGGCCTAACTATGGCTACACCTTC. Amino acid sequence: CASTNVGQWPNYGYTF. The full variable domain, its missing parts supplied by reference TRBV11-2 and TRBJ1-2, is EAGVAQSPRYKIIEKRQSVAFWCNPISGHATLYWYQQILGQGPKLLIQFQNNGVVDDSQLPKDRFSAERLKGVDSTLKIQPAKLEDSAVYLCASTNVGQWPNYGYTFGSGTRLTVV.

The chain links TRBV3-1 (or the pseudogene TRBV3-2) to TRBJ1-2; 7 bases align to TRBD1. V lost 3 bases to trimming and J lost 4 bases; unmatched junction nucleotides: 8. This CDR3 region has 15 residues. Germline V gives CDR1 LGHDT, CDR2 YNNKEL (reference sequence). The CDR3 protein is CASSHQDREGYGYTF. DNA of the CDR3: TGTGCCAGCAGCCATCAAGACAGGGAAGGCTATGGCTACACCTTC.

The rearrangement links TRBV9 to TRBJ2-1; TRBD1 matches at 7 bases. With 6 bases clipped from V and 0 bases from J, the junction kept 6 bases outside the gene matches. This CDR3 is built from 15 residues. The germline gives CDR1 SGDLS, CDR2 YYNGEE. CDR3 sequence: CASNPRDSSYNEQFF. The CDR3 nucleotides read TGTGCCAGCAACCCTCGGGACAGCTCCTACAATGAGCAGTTCTTC.

The chain combines TRBV5-1 with TRBJ1-3; TRBD1 aligns across 7 bases. The ends lost 4 bases at V and 0 bases at J; junction bases unmatched: 10. The CDR3 extends over 17 amino acids. Germline V CDR1 and CDR2: SGHRS, YFSETQ. The CDR3 here is CASSGSPGQFSGNTIYF. In DNA form, the CDR3 reads TGCGCCAGCAGCGGAAGTCCGGGACAGTTCTCTGGAAACACCATATATTTT.

V usage is TRBV6-2 or TRBV6-3 and J usage is TRBJ1-1; D not certain. The CDR3 consists of 15 residues. V was trimmed by 0 bases and J by 6 bases, leaving 14 bases between them. Germline CDR1 is MNHEY and CDR2 is SVGEGT. The CDR3 sequence is CASSYSGLRAPEAFF. Here the CDR3 DNA reads TGTGCCAGCAGTTACTCGGGATTGAGGGCGCCTGAAGCTTTCTTT.

The CDR3 region has the DNA TGTGCCAGCAGCCCAGGGGTGGGTAAAGGGGCAACTAATGAAAAACTGTTTTTT. Its translation: CASSPGVGKGATNEKLFF. The V and J genes are TRBV27 and TRBJ1-4, with TRBD1 as a possible D gene (6 bases). The germline V and J ends were trimmed by 6 bases and 0 bases, with 20 bases remaining between them. The germline CDR1 and CDR2 sequences are MNHEY and SMNVEV (reference sequence). The CDR3 loop spans 18 amino acids.

The V call is TRBV7-8, the J call TRBJ1-5, with 7 bases aligning to TRBD1. This CDR3 has 15 amino acids. Unmatched junction bases numbered 4, after V lost 5 bases and J lost 0 bases. CDR1 is SGHVS, CDR2 FQNEAQ, per germline. The CDR3 bases are TGTGCCAGCAGCATGGGGACAGATAGCAATCAGCCCCAGCATTTT. Amino acid sequence: CASSMGTDSNQPQHF.